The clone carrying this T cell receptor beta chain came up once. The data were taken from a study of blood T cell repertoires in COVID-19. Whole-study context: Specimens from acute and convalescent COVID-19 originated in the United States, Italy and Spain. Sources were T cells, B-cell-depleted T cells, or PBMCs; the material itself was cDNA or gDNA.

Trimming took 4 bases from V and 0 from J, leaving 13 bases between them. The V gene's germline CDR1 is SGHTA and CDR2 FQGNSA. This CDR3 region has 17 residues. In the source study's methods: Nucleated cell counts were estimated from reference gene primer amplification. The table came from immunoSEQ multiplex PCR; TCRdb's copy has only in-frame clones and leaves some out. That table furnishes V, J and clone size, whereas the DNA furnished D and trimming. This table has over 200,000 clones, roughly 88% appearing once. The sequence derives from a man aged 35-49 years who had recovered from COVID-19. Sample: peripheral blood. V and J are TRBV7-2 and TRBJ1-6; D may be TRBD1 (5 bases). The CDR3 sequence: CASSSSGGASYNSPLHF. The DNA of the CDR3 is TGTGCCAGCAGCTCCTCGGGGGGTGCCTCCTATAATTCACCCCTCCACTTT.